The 13 T cell receptor beta chains listed next were all sequenced from one sample in a study of blood T cells in healthy people across ages. For the second PCR, which ran for about 6 to 11 cycles, a sample-barcoded 5' primer and a J-beta primer mix were used. TCRdb re-called the 5' RACE reads with MiXCR, one entry per CDR3 protein. This sample has 600,000 or so distinct CDR3 sequences, with roughly 30% found just once. Specimen: blood. All receptors come from a woman older than 75 in good health.

The chain couples TRBV20-1 to TRBJ2-5; possible D gene TRBD2, 6 bases. V was trimmed by 1 base and J by 2 bases, leaving 17 bases between them. The length of the CDR3 is 16 residues. Germline loops: CDR1 DFQATT, CDR2 SNEGSKA (reference sequence). The CDR3 sequence: CSARVGLGGKQETQYF. The DNA for the CDR3 is TGCAGTGCTAGAGTGGGACTCGGGGGAAAACAAGAGACCCAGTACTTC.

This clonotype was seen at least ten times. This chain links TRBV5-1 with TRBJ2-3, with a weak D call TRBD2 (6 bases). This CDR3 has 17 amino acids. The germline V and J ends were trimmed by 3 bases and 2 bases, with 19 bases remaining between them. CDR1 and CDR2 (germline): SGHRS, YFSETQ. CDR3: CASSSPRSGEYTDTQYF. CDR3 in DNA: TGCGCCAGCAGCTCCCCACGGTCGGGGGAATACACAGATACGCAGTATTTT.

This clonotype showed up many times. The chain has TRBV20-1 and TRBJ2-5, with 8 nucleotides matching TRBD1. This CDR3 has 15 amino acids. V lost 6 bases to trimming and J lost 5 bases; unmatched junction nucleotides: 14. Germline CDR1 DFQATT, CDR2 SNEGSKA (reference sequence). CDR3 region: CSATSQGAGWETQYF. In nucleotides, the CDR3 is TGCAGTGCAACGTCCCAGGGGGCTGGTTGGGAGACCCAGTACTTC.

The CDR3 DNA reads as TGCAGCGTTGAACCCGGACAGGGTGGCGGTGAGCAGTTCTTC. Amino acids: CSVEPGQGGGEQFF. This sequence joins TRBV29-1 and TRBJ2-1; 8 bases match TRBD1. This CDR3 is built from 14 residues. The V segment lost 2 bases and the J segment 9 bases; nucleotides outside the gene matches: 9. In germline, CDR1 is SQVTM, CDR2 ANQGSEA.

The sample holds many counts of this clonotype. This rearrangement joins TRBV6-1 to TRBJ1-6; D gene ambiguous. Looked up from germline, CDR1 is MNHNS and CDR2 is SASEGT. Trimming removed 8 bases from V and 8 bases from J, with 16 bases in between. The CDR3 sequence is 14 residues long. CDR3 in amino acids: CASDLSLGDSPLHF. In nucleotides, the CDR3 is TGTGCCAGCGACCTTAGTTTGGGAGATTCACCCCTCCACTTT.

This clonotype was counted a few times. A read error may be the cause here, since a much bigger clone is one base away. The rearrangement uses TRBV7-9 and TRBJ2-1; 10 bases align to TRBD2. Germline V gives CDR1 SEHNR, CDR2 FQNEAQ (reference sequence). The CDR3 covers 19 residues. As DNA, the CDR3 is TGTGCCAGCAGCGGACGACCCACCGGGACTAGCGTCTCCTGCAATGAGCAGTTCTTC. This encodes CASSGRPTGTSVSCNEQFF.

This clonotype occurred many times. The chain joins TRBV7-2 to TRBJ2-1; D gene uncertain. The CDR3 length is 15 residues. V gave up 6 bases and J gave up 4 bases, with 16 bases separating them. Per germline, CDR1 SGHTA and CDR2 FQGNSA. This chain's CDR3 is CASSPRFPSYNEQFF. The CDR3 coding sequence is TGTGCCAGCAGTCCTAGGTTCCCCTCTTACAATGAGCAGTTCTTC.

A remark on this clonotype: A read error is possible here, since a much larger clone lies one base away. This sequence joins TRBV6-5 and TRBJ2-1; 13 bases align to TRBD2. This CDR3 comprises 16 residues. Looked up from germline, CDR1 is MNHEY and CDR2 is SVGAGI. Unmatched junction bases numbered 9, after V lost 0 bases and J lost 13 bases. CDR3 bases: TGTGCCAGCAGTTACTCGCCGGGGACTAGCGGGGAGACCCAGTTCTTC. Amino acids: CASSYSPGTSGETQFF.

Ten or more counts support this clonotype. The chain combines TRBV7-2 with TRBJ1-4; 7 bases are a match to TRBD1. J was trimmed by 4 bases and V by 5 bases; bases with no gene match: 7. Germline V gene lookup returns CDR1 SGHTA and CDR2 FQGNSA. CDR3 length: 15 amino acids. In DNA, the CDR3 is TGTGCCAGCAGCGATGCGACAGGGCTTAATGAAAAACTGTTTTTT. It is translated as CASSDATGLNEKLFF.

The CDR3 here is CASSTAYGQYF. Here the CDR3 DNA reads TGTGCCAGCAGCACCGCCTACGGGCAGTACTTC. The J gene is TRBJ2-4, the V gene TRBV6-5, with D uncertain. The CDR3 runs 11 residues. Germline loops: CDR1 MNHEY, CDR2 SVGAGI. Trimming shortened V by 6 bases and J by 13 bases, and 13 bases separated the two germline ends.

Comments on this clonotype: A read error may explain this, as a much larger clone is one base away. J is TRBJ1-1 and V is TRBV20-1, with a possible D match to TRBD1 (5 bases). Germline CDR1 DFQATT, CDR2 SNEGSKA (reference sequence). This CDR3 contains 14 residues. The V end lost 3 bases, the J end lost 6 bases, and 17 bases lay between the germline ends. CDR3 loop: CSARGRLLGAEAFF. The CDR3 nucleotides are TGCAGTGCTAGGGGGAGACTGCTGGGGGCTGAAGCTTTCTTT.

This sequence joins TRBV5-6 and TRBJ2-1, with 7 bases fitting TRBD2. Trimming at V came to 6 bases and at J to 4 bases, leaving 13 bases not matched to a gene. There are 16 residues in the CDR3. Per the germline V gene, CDR1 is SGHDT and CDR2 is YYEEEE. The CDR3 is CASTLHGAGLYNEQFF. For the CDR3, the DNA is TGTGCCAGCACCTTACACGGAGCGGGACTTTACAATGAGCAGTTCTTC.

Regarding this clonotype: This sequence may be a read error, since a much larger clone differs from it by one base. The rearrangement joins TRBV2 to TRBJ2-6, with D hard to call. This CDR3 spans 16 amino acids. V dropped 7 bases and J dropped 2 bases, with 15 bases sitting between them. The germline V gene has CDR1 SNHLY and CDR2 FYNNEI. The CDR3 coding sequence is TGTGCCAGCAATGTCCCTGGGCCTACTGGGGCCAACGTCCTGACTTTC. Amino acids: CASNVPGPTGANVLTF.